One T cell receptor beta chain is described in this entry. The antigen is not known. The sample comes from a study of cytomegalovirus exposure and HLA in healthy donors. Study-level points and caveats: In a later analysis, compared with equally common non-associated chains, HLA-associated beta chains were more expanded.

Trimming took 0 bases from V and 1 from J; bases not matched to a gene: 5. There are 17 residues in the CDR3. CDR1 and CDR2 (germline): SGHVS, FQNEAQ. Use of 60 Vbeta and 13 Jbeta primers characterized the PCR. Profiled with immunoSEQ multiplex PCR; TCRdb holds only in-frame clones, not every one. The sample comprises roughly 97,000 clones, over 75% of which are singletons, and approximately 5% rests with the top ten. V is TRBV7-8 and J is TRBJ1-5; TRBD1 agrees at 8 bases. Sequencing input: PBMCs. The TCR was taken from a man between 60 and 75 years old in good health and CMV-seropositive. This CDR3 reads CASSLALRTGSNQPQHF. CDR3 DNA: TGTGCCAGCAGCTTAGCGCTAAGGACAGGGAGCAATCAGCCCCAGCATTTT. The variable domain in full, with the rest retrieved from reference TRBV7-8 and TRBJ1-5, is GAGVSQSPRYKVAKRGQDVALRCDPISGHVSLFWYQQALGQGPEFLTYFQNEAQLDKSGLPSDRFFAERPEGSVSTLKIQRTQQEDSAVYLCASSLALRTGSNQPQHFGDGTRLSIL.